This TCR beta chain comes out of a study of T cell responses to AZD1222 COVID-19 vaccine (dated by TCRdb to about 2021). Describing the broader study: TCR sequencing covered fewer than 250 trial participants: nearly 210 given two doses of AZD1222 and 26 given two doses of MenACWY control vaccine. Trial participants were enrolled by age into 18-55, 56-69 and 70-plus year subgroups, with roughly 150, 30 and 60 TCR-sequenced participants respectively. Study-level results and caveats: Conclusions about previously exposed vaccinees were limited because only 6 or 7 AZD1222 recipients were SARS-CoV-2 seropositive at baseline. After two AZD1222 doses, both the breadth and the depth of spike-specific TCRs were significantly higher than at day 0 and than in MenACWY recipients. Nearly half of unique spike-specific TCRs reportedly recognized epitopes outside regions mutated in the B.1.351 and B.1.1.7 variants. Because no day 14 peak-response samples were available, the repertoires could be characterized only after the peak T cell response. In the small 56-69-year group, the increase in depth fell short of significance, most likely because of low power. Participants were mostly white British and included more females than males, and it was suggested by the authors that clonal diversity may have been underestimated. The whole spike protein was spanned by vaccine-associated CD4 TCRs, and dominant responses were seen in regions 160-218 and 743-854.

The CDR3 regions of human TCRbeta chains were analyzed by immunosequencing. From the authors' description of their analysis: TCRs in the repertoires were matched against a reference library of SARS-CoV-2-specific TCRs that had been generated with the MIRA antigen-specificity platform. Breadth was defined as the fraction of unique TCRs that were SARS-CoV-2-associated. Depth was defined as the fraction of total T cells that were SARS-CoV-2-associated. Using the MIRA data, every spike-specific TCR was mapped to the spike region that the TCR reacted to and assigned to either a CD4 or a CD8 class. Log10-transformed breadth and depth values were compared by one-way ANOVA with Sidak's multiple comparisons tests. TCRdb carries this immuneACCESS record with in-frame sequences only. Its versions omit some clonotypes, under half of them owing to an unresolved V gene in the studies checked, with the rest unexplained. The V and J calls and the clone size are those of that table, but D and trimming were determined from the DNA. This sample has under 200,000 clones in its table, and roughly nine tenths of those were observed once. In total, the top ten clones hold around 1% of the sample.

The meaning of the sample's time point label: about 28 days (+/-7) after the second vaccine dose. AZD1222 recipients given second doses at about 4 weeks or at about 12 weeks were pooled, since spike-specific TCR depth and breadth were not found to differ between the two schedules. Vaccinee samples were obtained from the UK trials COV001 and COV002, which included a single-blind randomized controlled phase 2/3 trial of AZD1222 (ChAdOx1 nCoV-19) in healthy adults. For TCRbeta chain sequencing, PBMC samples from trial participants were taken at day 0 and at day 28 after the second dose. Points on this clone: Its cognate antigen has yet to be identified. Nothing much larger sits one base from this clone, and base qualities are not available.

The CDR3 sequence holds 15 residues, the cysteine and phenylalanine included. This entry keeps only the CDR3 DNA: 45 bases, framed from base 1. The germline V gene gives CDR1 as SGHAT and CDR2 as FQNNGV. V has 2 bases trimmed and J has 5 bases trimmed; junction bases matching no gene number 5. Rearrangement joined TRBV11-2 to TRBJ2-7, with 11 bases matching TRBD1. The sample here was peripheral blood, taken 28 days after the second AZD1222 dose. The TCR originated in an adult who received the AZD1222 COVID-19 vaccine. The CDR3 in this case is CASSLTMGQGDEQYF. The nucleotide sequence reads TGTGCCAGCAGCTTAACGATGGGACAGGGGGACGAGCAGTACTTC. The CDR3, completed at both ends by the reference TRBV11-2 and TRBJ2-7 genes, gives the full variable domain EAGVAQSPRYKIIEKRQSVAFWCNPISGHATLYWYQQILGQGPKLLIQFQNNGVVDDSQLPKDRFSAERLKGVDSTLKIQPAKLEDSAVYLCASSLTMGQGDEQYFGPGTRLTVT.